These 11 T cell receptor beta chains were sequenced from one sample in a study of blood T cell repertoires in COVID-19. The data were produced by immunoSEQ multiplex PCR, yet TCRdb's version contains in-frame clones alone and is incomplete. The repertoire consists of approximately 260,000 clones, with about 80% occurring once and the leading ten covering 4% to 6%. Sequences were obtained from peripheral blood. The origin of the receptors is an elderly woman with active or convalescent COVID-19.

The chain has TRBV28 and TRBJ1-2, with a possible D match to TRBD1 (6 bases). The germline V gene has CDR1 MDHEN and CDR2 SYDVKM. The CDR3 is 12 residues long. Trimming removed 4 bases from V and 7 bases from J, with 10 bases in between. The DNA for the CDR3 is TGTGCCAGCAGTTACAACAGGGCTGGCTACACCTTC. It is translated as CASSYNRAGYTF.

This chain connects TRBV7-9 to TRBJ1-2, with D possibly TRBD1 on 6 matching bases. This CDR3 has 12 residues. CDR1 SEHNR and CDR2 FQNEAQ come from the germline V gene (reference sequence). Trimming left V 5 bases short and J 8 bases short, with 12 bases between. CDR3 in amino acids: CASSHRVGGYTF. The DNA of the CDR3 is TGTGCCAGCAGCCACAGGGTGGGGGGCTACACCTTC.

The count of this clone is one. V and J are TRBV18 and TRBJ1-1; maybe TRBD1 (6 bases). V shed 3 bases and J shed 11 bases, with 16 bases lying between them. The CDR3 totals 13 residues. Germline V gene lookup returns CDR1 KGHSH and CDR2 LQKENI. The CDR3 spells CASSPTGGLEAFF. The CDR3 coding sequence is TGTGCCAGCTCACCTACCGGGGGGCTAGAGGCTTTCTTT.

The count of this clone is one. The V call is TRBV10-1, the J call TRBJ2-1; TRBD2 matches at 7 bases. J gave up 9 bases and V 3 bases, and 11 bases lay outside the gene matches. The CDR3 has 15 residues. Germline V CDR1 and CDR2: WNHNN, SYGVQD (reference sequence). As DNA, the CDR3 is TGCGCCAGCAGTGATCGCGGGAGAAACTTGGCTGAGCAGTTCTTC. Amino acids: CASSDRGRNLAEQFF.

The rearrangement links TRBV12-3 or TRBV12-4 to TRBJ1-6; D unresolved. The CDR3 consists of 13 residues. The germline V and J ends were trimmed by 5 bases and 7 bases, with 9 bases remaining between them. CDR3 nucleotides: TGTGCCAGCAGTATCGGGGAGAATTCACCCCTCCACTTT. Protein product: CASSIGENSPLHF.

The rearrangement links TRBV28 to TRBJ2-1; D remains unclear. Germline V lookup: CDR1 MDHEN, CDR2 SYDVKM. The length of the CDR3 is 11 residues. The V and J ends lost 6 bases and 4 bases respectively, with 4 bases between them. CDR3 protein: CASRQYNEQFF. The CDR3 region has the DNA TGTGCCAGCAGGCAGTACAATGAGCAGTTCTTC.

This clone was detected a few times. This chain connects TRBV30 to TRBJ1-5, with unresolved D. The V end lost 1 base, the J end lost 5 bases, and 9 bases lay between the germline ends. The CDR3 consists of 13 residues. Germline CDR1 reads GTSNPN; CDR2 reads SVGIG (reference sequence). The CDR3 loop is CAWSARRDQPQHF. The CDR3 DNA is TGTGCCTGGAGTGCCCGACGGGATCAGCCCCAGCATTTT.

The chain joins TRBV7-9 to TRBJ1-4, with unresolved D. Germline V gene lookup returns CDR1 SEHNR and CDR2 FQNEAQ (reference sequence). Deletions cut 1 base from V and 4 bases from J, with 10 bases between. This CDR3 spans 15 amino acids. This CDR3 reads CASSLVGQVNEKLFF. CDR3 nucleotides: TGTGCCAGCAGCTTAGTCGGTCAGGTTAATGAAAAACTGTTTTTT.

The chain employs TRBV28 and TRBJ1-6; weak D call: TRBD1 (5 bases). V was shortened by 2 bases and J by 7 bases, with 18 bases between the two germline ends. CDR3 size: 17 residues. Germline-derived CDR1 and CDR2 are MDHEN and SYDVKM. CDR3 sequence: CASSLSGGKFRNSPLHF. The CDR3 DNA reads TGTGCCAGCAGTTTAAGCGGGGGAAAGTTCAGGAATTCACCCCTCCACTTT.

The chain uses TRBV5-1 and TRBJ1-1; TRBD1 matches 8 bases. J gave up 6 bases and V 0 bases, and 7 bases lay outside the gene matches. CDR3 size: 15 residues. Germline V gene data show CDR1 as SGHRS and CDR2 as YFSETQ. The CDR3 reads CASSLEAGGIAEAFF. The CDR3 coding sequence is TGCGCCAGCAGCTTGGAAGCAGGGGGCATCGCTGAAGCTTTCTTT.

This chain joins TRBV28 and TRBJ1-2; TRBD1 agrees at 9 bases. The germline gives CDR1 MDHEN, CDR2 SYDVKM. V lost 6 bases, J lost 8 bases, and 13 bases stayed unmatched. The CDR3 extends over 15 amino acids. CDR3 nucleotide sequence: TGTGCCAGCAGGGACAGGAGGACAGGGGTGGAAGGCTACACCTTC. Translation gives CASRDRRTGVEGYTF.